These 8 T cell receptor beta chains share one sample of origin, sequenced in a study of blood T cell repertoires in COVID-19. Produced via immunoSEQ multiplex PCR; TCRdb's table is partial and in-frame only. The profile shows around 85,000 clones, 90% of them singletons. Sequences were obtained from peripheral blood. All receptors come from a woman older than 75 with active or convalescent COVID-19.

V is TRBV11-2 and J is TRBJ1-2, with D uncertain. The CDR3 has 12 amino acids. Germline assignment: CDR1 SGHAT and CDR2 FQNNGV. V was trimmed by 4 bases and J by 1 base, leaving 4 bases between them. The CDR3 spells CASSSRNYGYTF. In DNA form, the CDR3 reads TGTGCCAGCAGCTCCCGTAACTATGGCTACACCTTC. Full variable domain (missing parts from reference TRBV11-2 and TRBJ1-2): EAGVAQSPRYKIIEKRQSVAFWCNPISGHATLYWYQQILGQGPKLLIQFQNNGVVDDSQLPKDRFSAERLKGVDSTLKIQPAKLEDSAVYLCASSSRNYGYTFGSGTRLTVV.

The chain combines TRBV19 with TRBJ1-1; D unclear. CDR1 is LNHDA, CDR2 SQIVND, per germline (reference sequence). Deletions cut 3 bases from V and 7 bases from J, with 6 bases between. The CDR3 contains 11 residues. The CDR3 reads CASSIRFEAFF. The CDR3 DNA reads as TGTGCCAGTAGTATCAGGTTTGAAGCTTTCTTT.

The rearrangement uses TRBV7-2 and TRBJ1-3; maybe TRBD1 (5 bases). CDR3 length: 14 residues. The V gene lost 3 bases and the J gene lost 4 bases, with 10 bases spanning the gap. Germline V gives CDR1 SGHTA, CDR2 FQGNSA. The CDR3 nucleotides are TGTGCCAGCAGCTTTTATACAGGAGGAAACACCATATATTTT. This gives the protein CASSFYTGGNTIYF.

The chain joins TRBV28 to TRBJ2-1; TRBD2 matches 9 bases. This CDR3 region has 19 residues. CDR1 is MDHEN and CDR2 is SYDVKM in the germline V gene. Unmatched junction bases numbered 17, after V lost 6 bases and J lost 2 bases. CDR3 coding DNA: TGTGCCAGCAGCCCGGACCCCTTCCTAGCGGGACCGCCCTACAATGAGCAGTTCTTC. Amino acids: CASSPDPFLAGPPYNEQFF. Looking up the rest from reference TRBV28 and TRBJ2-1 gives the full variable domain: DVKVTQSSRYLVKRTGEKVFLECVQDMDHENMFWYRQDPGLGLRLIYFSYDVKMKEKGDIPEGYSVSREKKERFSLILESASTNQTSMYLCASSPDPFLAGPPYNEQFFGPGTRLTVL.

The CDR3: CASSQTRQAGANVLTF. CDR3 nucleotides: TGTGCCAGCAGCCAAACCCGGCAGGCTGGGGCCAACGTCCTGACTTTC. The chain is built from TRBV14 and TRBJ2-6; D uncertain. CDR1 and CDR2 (germline): SGHDN, FVKESK. This CDR3 has 16 amino acids. Deletions cut 2 bases from V and 2 bases from J, with 10 bases between. Full variable domain (missing parts from reference TRBV14 and TRBJ2-6): EAGVTQFPSHSVIEKGQTVTLRCDPISGHDNLYWYRRVMGKEIKFLLHFVKESKQDESGMPNNRFLAERTGGTYSTLKVQPAELEDSGVYFCASSQTRQAGANVLTFGAGSRLTVL.

The chain links TRBV18 to TRBJ1-1; TRBD1 agrees at 10 bases. V lost 6 bases to trimming and J lost 0 bases; unmatched junction nucleotides: 16. CDR3 length: 19 amino acids. Germline assignment: CDR1 KGHSH and CDR2 LQKENI. The CDR3 spells CASSNLRTGQGTLNTEAFF. Here the CDR3 DNA reads TGTGCCAGCTCCAACCTACGTACGGGACAGGGGACGCTGAACACTGAAGCTTTCTTT.

The chain has TRBV9 and TRBJ2-3; perhaps TRBD1 as D (5 bases). Germline assignment: CDR1 SGDLS and CDR2 YYNGEE. This CDR3 spans 14 amino acids. With 4 bases removed from V and 2 bases from J, the gap between germline ends came to 11 bases. The CDR3 sequence: CASSTGANTDTQYF. The DNA of the CDR3 is TGTGCCAGCAGCACTGGGGCCAACACAGATACGCAGTATTTT.

The J gene is TRBJ1-5, the V gene TRBV24-1; the D gene is possibly TRBD1 (6 bases). The length of the CDR3 is 14 residues. CDR1 KGHDR and CDR2 SFDVKD come from the germline V gene. The germline V and J ends were trimmed by 9 bases and 4 bases, with 15 bases remaining between them. In nucleotides, the CDR3 is TGTGCCACCGCTACGGACAGCCCTAATCAGCCCCAGCATTTT. It translates to CATATDSPNQPQHF.